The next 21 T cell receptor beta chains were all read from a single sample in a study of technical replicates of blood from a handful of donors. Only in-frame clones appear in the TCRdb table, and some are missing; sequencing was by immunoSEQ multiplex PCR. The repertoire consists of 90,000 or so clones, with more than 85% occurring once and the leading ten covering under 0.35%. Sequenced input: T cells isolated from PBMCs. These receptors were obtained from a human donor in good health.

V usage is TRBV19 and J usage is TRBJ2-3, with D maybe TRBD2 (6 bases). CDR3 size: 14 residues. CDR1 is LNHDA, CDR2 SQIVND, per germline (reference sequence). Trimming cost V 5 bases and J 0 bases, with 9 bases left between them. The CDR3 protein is CASSGGASTDTQYF. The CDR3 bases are TGTGCCAGTAGTGGAGGGGCCAGCACAGATACGCAGTATTTT.

DNA of the CDR3: TGTGCCAGCAGTTACGGACAGGGGGCGATGAACACTGAAGCTTTCTTT. Encoded protein: CASSYGQGAMNTEAFF. The gene calls are TRBV6-6 and TRBJ1-1; TRBD1 aligns across 11 bases. J was trimmed by 0 bases and V by 2 bases; bases with no gene match: 2. Germline V gives CDR1 MNHNY, CDR2 SVGAGI (reference sequence). This CDR3 region has 16 residues.

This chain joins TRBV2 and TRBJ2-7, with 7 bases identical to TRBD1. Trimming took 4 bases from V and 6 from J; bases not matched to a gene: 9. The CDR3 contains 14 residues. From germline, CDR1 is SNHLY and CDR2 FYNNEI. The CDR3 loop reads CASSGETGPSEQYF. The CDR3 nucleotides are TGTGCCAGCAGTGGGGAGACAGGGCCGAGCGAGCAGTACTTC.

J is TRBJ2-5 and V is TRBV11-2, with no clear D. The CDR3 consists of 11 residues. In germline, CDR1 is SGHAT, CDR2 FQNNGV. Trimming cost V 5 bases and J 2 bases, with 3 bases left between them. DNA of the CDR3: TGTGCCAGCAGCCAACAAGAGACCCAGTACTTC. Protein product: CASSQQETQYF. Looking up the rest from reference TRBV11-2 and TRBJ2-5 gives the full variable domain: EAGVAQSPRYKIIEKRQSVAFWCNPISGHATLYWYQQILGQGPKLLIQFQNNGVVDDSQLPKDRFSAERLKGVDSTLKIQPAKLEDSAVYLCASSQQETQYFGPGTRLLVL.

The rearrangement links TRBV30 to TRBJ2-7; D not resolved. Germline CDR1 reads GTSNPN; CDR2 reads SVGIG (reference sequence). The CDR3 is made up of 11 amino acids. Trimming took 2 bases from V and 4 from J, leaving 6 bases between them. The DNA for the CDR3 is TGTGCCTGGAGTTATAATTACGAGCAGTACTTC. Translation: CAWSYNYEQYF.

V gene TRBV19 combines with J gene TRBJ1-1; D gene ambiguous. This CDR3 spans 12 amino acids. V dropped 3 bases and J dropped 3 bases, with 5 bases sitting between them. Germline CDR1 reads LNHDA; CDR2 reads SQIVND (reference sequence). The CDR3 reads CASSMSDTEAFF. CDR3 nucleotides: TGTGCCAGTAGTATGTCTGACACTGAAGCTTTCTTT.

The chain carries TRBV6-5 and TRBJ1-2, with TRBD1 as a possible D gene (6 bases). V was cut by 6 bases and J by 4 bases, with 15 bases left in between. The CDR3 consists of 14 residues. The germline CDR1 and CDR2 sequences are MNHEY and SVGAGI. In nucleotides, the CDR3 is TGTGCCAGCAGCCTACTAGACAGGAGCTATGGCTACACCTTC. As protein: CASSLLDRSYGYTF.

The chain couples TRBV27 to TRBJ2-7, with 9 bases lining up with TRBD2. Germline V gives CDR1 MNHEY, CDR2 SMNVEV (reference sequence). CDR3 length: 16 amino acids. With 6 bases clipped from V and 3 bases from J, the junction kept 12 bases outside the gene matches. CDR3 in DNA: TGTGCCAGCAGGCCCCCTCAGGGACTAGCTATCTACGAGCAGTACTTC. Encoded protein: CASRPPQGLAIYEQYF.

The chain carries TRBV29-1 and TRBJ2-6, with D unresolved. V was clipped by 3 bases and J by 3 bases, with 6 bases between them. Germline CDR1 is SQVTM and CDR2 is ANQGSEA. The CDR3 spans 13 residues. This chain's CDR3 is CSVERYGANVLTF. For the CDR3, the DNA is TGCAGCGTTGAGAGGTATGGGGCCAACGTCCTGACTTTC.

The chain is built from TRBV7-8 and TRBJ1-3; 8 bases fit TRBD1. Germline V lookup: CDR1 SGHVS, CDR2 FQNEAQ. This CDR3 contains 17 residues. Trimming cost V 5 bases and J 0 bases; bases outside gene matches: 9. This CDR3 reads CASSRGTGWSSGNTIYF. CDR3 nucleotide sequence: TGTGCCAGCAGCCGCGGGACAGGCTGGAGCTCTGGAAACACCATATATTTT.

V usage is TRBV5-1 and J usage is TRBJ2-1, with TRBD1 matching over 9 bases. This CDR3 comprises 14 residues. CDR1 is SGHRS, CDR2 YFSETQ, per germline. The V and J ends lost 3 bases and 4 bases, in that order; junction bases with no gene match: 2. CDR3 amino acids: CASSSGTGYNEQFF. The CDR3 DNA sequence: TGCGCCAGCAGCTCCGGGACAGGGTACAATGAGCAGTTCTTC.

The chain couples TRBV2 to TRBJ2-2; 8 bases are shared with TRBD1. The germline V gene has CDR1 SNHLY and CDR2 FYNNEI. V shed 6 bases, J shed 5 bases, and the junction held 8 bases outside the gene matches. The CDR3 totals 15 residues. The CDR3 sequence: CASSPGQGYTGELFF. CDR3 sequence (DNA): TGTGCCAGCAGCCCAGGACAGGGTTATACCGGGGAGCTGTTTTTT.

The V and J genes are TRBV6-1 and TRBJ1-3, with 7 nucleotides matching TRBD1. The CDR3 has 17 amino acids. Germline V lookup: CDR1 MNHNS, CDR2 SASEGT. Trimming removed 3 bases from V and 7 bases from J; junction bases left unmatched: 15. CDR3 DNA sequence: TGTGCCAGCAGTGAGCTATCTACAGGGGAATTTGGTAACACCATATATTTT. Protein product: CASSELSTGEFGNTIYF.

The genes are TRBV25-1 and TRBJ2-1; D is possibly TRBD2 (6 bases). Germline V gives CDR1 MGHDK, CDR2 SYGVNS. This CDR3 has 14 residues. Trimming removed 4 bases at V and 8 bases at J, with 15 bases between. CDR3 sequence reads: CASSALEGGDEQFF. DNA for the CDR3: TGTGCCAGCAGTGCCCTAGAGGGCGGGGATGAGCAGTTCTTC.

CDR3 in DNA: TGTGCCTCAGGGGTCAATGAAGCTTTCTTT. This sequence encodes CASGVNEAFF. The V call is TRBV2, the J call TRBJ1-1; a possible D gene is TRBD1 (6 bases). This CDR3 is built from 10 residues. Germline-derived CDR1 and CDR2 are SNHLY and FYNNEI. Trimming shortened V by 11 bases and J by 7 bases, and 11 bases separated the two germline ends.

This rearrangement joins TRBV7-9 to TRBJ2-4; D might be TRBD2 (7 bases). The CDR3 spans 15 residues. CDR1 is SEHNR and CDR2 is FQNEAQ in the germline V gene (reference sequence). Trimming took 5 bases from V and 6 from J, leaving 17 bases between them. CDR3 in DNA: TGTGCCAGCAGCCCCCTAGGGGGGGCGGGAAACATTCAGTACTTC. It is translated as CASSPLGGAGNIQYF.

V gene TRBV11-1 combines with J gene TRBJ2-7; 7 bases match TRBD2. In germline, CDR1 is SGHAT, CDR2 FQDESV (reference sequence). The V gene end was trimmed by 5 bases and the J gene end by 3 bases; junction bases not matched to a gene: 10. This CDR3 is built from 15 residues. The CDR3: CASSPLASGYYEQYF. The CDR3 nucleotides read TGTGCCAGCAGCCCCCTGGCTAGCGGATACTACGAGCAGTACTTC. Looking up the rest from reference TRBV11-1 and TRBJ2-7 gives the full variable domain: EAEVAQSPRYKITEKSQAVAFWCDPISGHATLYWYRQILGQGPELLVQFQDESVVDDSQLPKDRFSAERLKGVDSTLKIQPAELGDSAMYLCASSPLASGYYEQYFGPGTRLTVT.

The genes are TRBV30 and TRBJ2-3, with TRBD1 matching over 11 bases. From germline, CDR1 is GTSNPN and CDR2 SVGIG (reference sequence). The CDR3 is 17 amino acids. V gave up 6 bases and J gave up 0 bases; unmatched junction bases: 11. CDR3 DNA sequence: TGTGCCTGTGAGGGACAGGGGGGATTTTCGAGCACAGATACGCAGTATTTT. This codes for CACEGQGGFSSTDTQYF.

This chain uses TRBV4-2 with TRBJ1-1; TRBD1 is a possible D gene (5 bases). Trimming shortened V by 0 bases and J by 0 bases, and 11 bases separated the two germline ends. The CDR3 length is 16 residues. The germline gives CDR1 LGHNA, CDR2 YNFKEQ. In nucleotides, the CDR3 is TGTGCCAGCAGCCAAGAAATGACAGCCATGAACACTGAAGCTTTCTTT. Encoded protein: CASSQEMTAMNTEAFF.

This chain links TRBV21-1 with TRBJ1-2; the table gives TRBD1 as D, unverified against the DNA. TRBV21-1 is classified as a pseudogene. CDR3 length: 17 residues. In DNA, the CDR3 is TGTGCCAGCAGCAAATGCTCTAGACAGGCCACATCCTATGGCTACACCTTC. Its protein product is CASSKCSRQATSYGYTF.

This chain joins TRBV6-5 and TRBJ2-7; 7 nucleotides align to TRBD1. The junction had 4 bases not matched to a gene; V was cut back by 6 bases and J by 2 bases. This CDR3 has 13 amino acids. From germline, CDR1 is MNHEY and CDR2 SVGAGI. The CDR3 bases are TGTGCCAGCAGCTGGGACAGAGCCTACGAGCAGTACTTC. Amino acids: CASSWDRAYEQYF.